This T cell receptor beta chain came from a study of blood T cells in healthy people across ages. This clonotype has only a few counts. Together with a sample-barcoded 5' primer, a J-beta primer mix was included in a second PCR lasting about 7 to 11 cycles. Every cDNA molecule bore a tag from a template-switch adaptor containing 12 random nucleotides. TCRdb called the 5' RACE reads again in MiXCR, with one record for every CDR3 protein. Of about 1.1 million distinct CDR3 sequences in the sample, more than 30% are singletons; the top ten hold over 10%. The sample taken for sequencing was blood. The receptor's source is a man aged 18 to 29 in good health.

The CDR3 region is CASSSPVGGLNEAFF. CDR3 in DNA: TGTGCCAGCAGCTCCCCAGTAGGGGGGCTGAATGAAGCTTTCTTT. This sequence joins TRBV7-6 and TRBJ1-1; D perhaps matches TRBD1 (6 bases). The CDR3 covers 15 residues. Germline CDR1 reads SGHVS; CDR2 reads FNYEAQ. The V end lost 4 bases, the J end lost 7 bases, and 19 bases lay between the germline ends. Full variable domain (rest looked up from reference TRBV7-6 and TRBJ1-1): GAGVSQSPRYKVTKRGQDVALRCDPISGHVSLYWYRQALGQGPEFLTYFNYEAQQDKSGLPNDRFSAERPEGSISTLTIQRTEQRDSAMYRCASSSPVGGLNEAFFGQGTRLTVV.